This entry lists 5 T cell receptor beta chains sequenced from one sample in a study of cytomegalovirus exposure and HLA in healthy donors. The PCR had 60 Vbeta and 13 Jbeta primers. Repertoires were generated with immunoSEQ multiplex PCR, while TCRdb's copy carries only in-frame clones and drops some. The table lists about 120,000 clones, less than 65% of them singletons. Sequencing was done on a sample of PBMCs. The receptors originated from a man aged 35 to 55 in good health and CMV-seropositive.

The chain has TRBV9 and TRBJ1-2, with a tentative D call TRBD1 (6 bases). CDR1 is SGDLS, CDR2 YYNGEE, per germline. This CDR3 is built from 13 residues. V dropped 2 bases and J dropped 5 bases, with 10 bases sitting between them. CDR3 DNA sequence: TGTGCCAGCAGCGTTAAGGGGGAGTATGGCTACACCTTC. It encodes CASSVKGEYGYTF. The entire variable domain, with the rest obtained from reference TRBV9 and TRBJ1-2, is as follows: DSGVTQTPKHLITATGQRVTLRCSPRSGDLSVYWYQQSLDQGLQFLIQYYNGEERAKGNILERFSAQQFPDLHSELNLSSLELGDSALYFCASSVKGEYGYTFGSGTRLTVV.

This chain connects TRBV4-1 to TRBJ1-5; D might be TRBD1 (6 bases). The V gene's germline CDR1 is MGHRA and CDR2 YSYEKL. V lost 6 bases and J lost 6, with 18 bases in between. This CDR3 has 15 amino acids. The chain's CDR3 is CASSPRAGGGQPQHF. The DNA of the CDR3 is TGCGCCAGCAGTCCCAGGGCGGGGGGCGGTCAGCCCCAGCATTTT.

This chain connects TRBV19 to TRBJ1-3; D might be TRBD1 (6 bases). CDR1 and CDR2 from the germline V gene are LNHDA and SQIVND (reference sequence). V lost 5 bases to trimming and J lost 0 bases, with 8 bases between them. The CDR3 is made up of 14 amino acids. As DNA, the CDR3 is TGTGCCAGTAGTTGGACAGTCTCTGGAAACACCATATATTTT. This sequence encodes CASSWTVSGNTIYF.

The rearrangement links TRBV19 to TRBJ2-6, with 8 bases matching TRBD1. CDR3 length equals 16 residues. Trimming cost V 6 bases and J 2 bases; bases outside gene matches: 6. Germline loops: CDR1 LNHDA, CDR2 SQIVND (reference sequence). The CDR3 protein is CASRVDRVPGANVLTF. The CDR3 coding sequence is TGTGCCAGTAGAGTGGACAGGGTGCCTGGGGCCAACGTCCTGACTTTC.

The chain recombines TRBV12-5 with TRBJ1-5; D not certain. CDR1 and CDR2 from the germline V gene are LGHNT and FRNRAP. V dropped 2 bases and J dropped 7 bases, with 3 bases sitting between them. This CDR3 region has 11 residues. The CDR3 loop is CASGLLQPQHF. The DNA of the CDR3 is TGTGCTAGTGGTTTGTTACAGCCCCAGCATTTT.